This T cell receptor (beta chain) comes out of a study of OX40 agonist ivuxolimab in advanced cancers. Study details: Males comprised approximately 84% of the group, whose mean age was roughly 60 years (range 23 to 79).

Study-level findings and limits: CD8+ T cells averaged more expanded clones than CD4+. Not determined was the antigen specificity of the expanded peripheral T cells. The CD4+ and CD8+ T cells in the blood had expanded clonally by week 6 at 0.1 to 3.0 mg/kg.

The CDR3 has 16 amino acids. CDR1 and CDR2 from the germline V gene are SGHDT and YYEEEE. Unmatched junction bases numbered 4, after V lost 4 bases and J lost 0 bases. Clones were sequenced by immunoSEQ multiplex PCR, and TCRdb holds only the in-frame ones, with some missing. The sample yields tens of thousands of clones, about 95% seen once. This clone was counted between two and nine times. Its antigen is unidentified. This specimen consisted of CD4+ or CD8+ T cells sorted from blood, obtained in a trial of the OX40 agonist ivuxolimab. The receptor was derived from an adult with an advanced solid tumor such as melanoma, head and neck, liver or kidney cancer. The rearrangement uses TRBV5-6 and TRBJ2-1; 10 bases align to TRBD2. CDR3 nucleotide sequence: TGTGCCAGCAGCGTCCGACTAGCGGGCTCCTACAATGAGCAGTTCTTC. Protein: CASSVRLAGSYNEQFF.